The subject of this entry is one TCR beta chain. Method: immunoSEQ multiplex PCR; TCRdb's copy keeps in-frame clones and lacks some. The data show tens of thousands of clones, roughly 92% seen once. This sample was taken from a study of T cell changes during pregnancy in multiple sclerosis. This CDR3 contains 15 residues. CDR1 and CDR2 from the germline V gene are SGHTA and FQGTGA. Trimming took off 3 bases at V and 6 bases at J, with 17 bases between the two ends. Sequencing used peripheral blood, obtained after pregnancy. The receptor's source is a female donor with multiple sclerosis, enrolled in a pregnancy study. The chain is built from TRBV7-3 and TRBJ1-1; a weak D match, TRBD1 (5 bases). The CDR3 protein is CASSLTHRREAEAFF. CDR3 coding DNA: TGTGCCAGCAGCTTGACCCACCGCAGGGAGGCTGAAGCTTTCTTT.